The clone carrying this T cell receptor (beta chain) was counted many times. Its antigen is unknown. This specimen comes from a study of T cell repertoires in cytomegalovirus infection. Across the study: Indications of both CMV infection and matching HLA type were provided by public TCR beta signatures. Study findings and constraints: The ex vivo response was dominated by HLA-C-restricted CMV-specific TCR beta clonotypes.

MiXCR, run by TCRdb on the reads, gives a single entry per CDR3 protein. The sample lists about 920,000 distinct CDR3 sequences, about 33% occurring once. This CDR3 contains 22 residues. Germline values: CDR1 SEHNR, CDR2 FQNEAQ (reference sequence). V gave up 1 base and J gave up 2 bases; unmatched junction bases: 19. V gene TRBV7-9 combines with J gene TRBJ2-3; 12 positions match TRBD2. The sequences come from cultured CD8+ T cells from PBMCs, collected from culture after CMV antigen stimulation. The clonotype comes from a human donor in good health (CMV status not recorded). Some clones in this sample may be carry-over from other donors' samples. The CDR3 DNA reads TGTGCCAGCAGCTTAGTGCTTCGACTAGCGGGGGCCCGATCTAATTCCACAGATACGCAGTATTTT. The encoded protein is CASSLVLRLAGARSNSTDTQYF.